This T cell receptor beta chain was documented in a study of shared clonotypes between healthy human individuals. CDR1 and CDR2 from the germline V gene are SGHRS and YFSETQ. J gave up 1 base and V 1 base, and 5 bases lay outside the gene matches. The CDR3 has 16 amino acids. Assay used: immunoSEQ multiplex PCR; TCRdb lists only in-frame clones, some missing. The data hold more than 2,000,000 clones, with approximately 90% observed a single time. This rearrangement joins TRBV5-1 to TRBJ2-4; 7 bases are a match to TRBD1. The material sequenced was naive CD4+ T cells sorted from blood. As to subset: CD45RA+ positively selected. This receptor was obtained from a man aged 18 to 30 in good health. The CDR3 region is CASSLKGGSAKNIQYF. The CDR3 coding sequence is TGCGCCAGCAGCTTGAAAGGGGGCTCGGCCAAAAACATTCAGTACTTC.